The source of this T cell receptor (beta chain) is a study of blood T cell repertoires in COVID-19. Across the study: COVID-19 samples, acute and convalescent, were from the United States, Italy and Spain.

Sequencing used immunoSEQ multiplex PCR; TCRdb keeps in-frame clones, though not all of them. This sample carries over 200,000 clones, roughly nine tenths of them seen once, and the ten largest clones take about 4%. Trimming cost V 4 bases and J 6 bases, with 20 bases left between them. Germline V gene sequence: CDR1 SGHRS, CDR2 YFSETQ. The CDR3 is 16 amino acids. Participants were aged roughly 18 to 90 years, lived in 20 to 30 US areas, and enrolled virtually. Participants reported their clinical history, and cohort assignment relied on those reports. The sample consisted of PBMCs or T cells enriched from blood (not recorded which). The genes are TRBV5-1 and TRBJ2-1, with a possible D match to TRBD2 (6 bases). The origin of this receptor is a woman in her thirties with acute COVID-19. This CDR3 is CASSQSGDAMVNEQFF. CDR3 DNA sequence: TGCGCCAGCAGCCAATCGGGGGACGCCATGGTCAATGAGCAGTTCTTC.